This TCR beta chain was identified during a study of blood T cell repertoires in COVID-19. The method was immunoSEQ multiplex PCR; TCRdb's version includes in-frame clones alone and lacks a portion of them. The table shows almost 400,000 clones, with around 87% occurring only once. This clone was seen once. Germline loops: CDR1 SGHTA, CDR2 FQGTGA. This CDR3 contains 13 residues. With 3 bases removed from V and 5 bases from J, the gap between germline ends came to 9 bases. The chain joins TRBV7-3 to TRBJ2-3; unclear D gene. The origin of this receptor is an older woman with COVID-19, enrolled during active disease. The specimen was peripheral blood. For the CDR3, the DNA is TGTGCCAGCAGCTTGACGTCGGGAGATACGCAGTATTTT. It yields the protein CASSLTSGDTQYF.